The 15 T cell receptor beta chains below come from one sample, sequenced in a study of T cells in Graves' hyperthyroidism and ophthalmopathy. Template material for amplifying TCR beta CDR3 regions consisted of RNA transcripts. Carried out on the TCR CDR3, a first-round RT-PCR used the HTBI primer set. MiXCR was run by TCRdb on the multiplex PCR reads, yielding one entry per CDR3 protein. This table holds hundreds of thousands of distinct CDR3 sequences, around a sixth found once. Sequenced: blood. Receptors were obtained from a woman aged 18-29 years with Graves' hyperthyroidism.

The chain's CDR3 is CAIISARTGELFF. CDR3 DNA: TGTGCCATCATTAGTGCGCGCACCGGGGAGCTGTTTTTT. The rearrangement links TRBV10-3 to TRBJ2-2; no reliable D call. The length of the CDR3 is 13 residues. V dropped 7 bases and J dropped 4 bases, with 10 bases sitting between them. CDR1 is ENHRY, CDR2 SYGVKD, per germline.

Ten or more counts support this clonotype. V and J are TRBV28 and TRBJ2-5, with D possibly being TRBD1 (6 bases). Germline-derived CDR1 and CDR2 are MDHEN and SYDVKM. The CDR3 extends over 14 amino acids. V lost 9 bases, J lost 1 base, and 15 bases lay in between. The CDR3 nucleotides read TGTGCCAGTTCCGGGACAAATATCCAAGAGACCCAGTACTTC. This encodes CASSGTNIQETQYF.

The CDR3 sequence is CASSLTDLWGSPLHF. The CDR3 DNA reads TGTGCCAGCAGCTTAACGGATCTCTGGGGGTCACCCCTCCACTTT. The chain employs TRBV5-5 and TRBJ1-6; maybe TRBD1 (5 bases). The CDR3 has 15 residues. V gave up 2 bases and J gave up 10 bases, with 16 bases separating them. Germline loops: CDR1 SGHKS, CDR2 YYEKEE (reference sequence).

There are many counts of this clonotype. The rearrangement joins TRBV6-1 to TRBJ1-1; 11 bases agree with TRBD1. CDR3 size: 15 residues. Germline V gene sequence: CDR1 MNHNS, CDR2 SASEGT. Losses at the gene ends were 6 bases for V and 6 bases for J; bases not matched to a gene: 9. DNA for the CDR3: TGTGCCAGCAGACCTCCGGGACAGGGGGTATCTGAAGCTTTCTTT. This gives the protein CASRPPGQGVSEAFF.

This clonotype was found a few times. V and J are TRBV9 and TRBJ2-1, with 10 bases lining up with TRBD2. V dropped 0 bases and J dropped 9; count of bases not matched to a gene: 9. Per germline, CDR1 SGDLS and CDR2 YYNGEE. The CDR3 covers 16 residues. In nucleotides, the CDR3 is TGTGCCAGCAGCGTAGCCAGCGGGGGGGTTGCGGTTGAGCAGTTCTTC. As protein: CASSVASGGVAVEQFF.

This clonotype was seen many times. The rearrangement uses TRBV7-3 and TRBJ2-3, with TRBD2 identical over 8 bases. This CDR3 has 17 amino acids. After removal of 3 bases from V and 5 bases from J, the junction contained 13 bases not matched to a gene. CDR1 is SGHTA and CDR2 is FQGTGA in the germline V gene. The CDR3 region is CASSLGSFAGGGDTQYF. The CDR3 nucleotides are TGTGCCAGCAGCTTGGGCTCTTTTGCGGGAGGAGGAGATACGCAGTATTTT.

CDR3 sequence: CASSPGTDLYRNQPQHF. The CDR3 DNA reads as TGTGCCAGCAGTCCCGGGACTGACTTGTATCGCAATCAGCCCCAGCATTTT. This chain connects TRBV28 to TRBJ1-5; the D gene is possibly TRBD1 (5 bases). Per the germline V gene, CDR1 is MDHEN and CDR2 is SYDVKM. This CDR3 is 17 amino acids long. V was clipped by 5 bases and J by 2 bases, with 19 bases between them. Variable domain in full (rest from reference TRBV28 and TRBJ1-5): DVKVTQSSRYLVKRTGEKVFLECVQDMDHENMFWYRQDPGLGLRLIYFSYDVKMKEKGDIPEGYSVSREKKERFSLILESASTNQTSMYLCASSPGTDLYRNQPQHFGDGTRLSIL.

Ten or more counts support this clonotype. J is TRBJ2-5 and V is TRBV20-1, with TRBD2 matching 10 bases. Per germline, CDR1 DFQATT and CDR2 SNEGSKA (reference sequence). The CDR3 has 17 residues. V lost 0 bases, J lost 7 bases, and 14 bases stayed unmatched. The CDR3, as DNA: TGCAGTGCTAGAGATGAGGTTCTGGCTAGCGGGAGTCGGACCCAGTACTTC. Protein product: CSARDEVLASGSRTQYF.

The rearrangement joins TRBV10-3 to TRBJ2-5; D possibly corresponds to TRBD2 (6 bases). Germline CDR1 ENHRY, CDR2 SYGVKD. CDR3 length: 11 amino acids. V gave up 4 bases and J gave up 7 bases, with 7 bases separating them. The CDR3 reads CAISVGGTQYF. DNA for the CDR3: TGTGCCATCAGTGTGGGGGGGACCCAGTACTTC.

The chain recombines TRBV25-1 with TRBJ2-7, with 7 bases fitting TRBD2. V was clipped by 5 bases and J by 6 bases; unmatched bases: 7. CDR1 is MGHDK and CDR2 is SYGVNS in the germline V gene. This CDR3 spans 13 amino acids. The CDR3 DNA reads as TGTGCCAGCAGTCTTTTCAGGGAGGGCGAGCAGTACTTC. Protein product: CASSLFREGEQYF.

This clonotype occurred many times. The J gene is TRBJ1-1, the V gene TRBV3-1; perhaps TRBD1 as D (6 bases). Trimming took off 3 bases at V and 4 bases at J, with 9 bases between the two ends. The CDR3 has 13 residues. Germline V CDR1 and CDR2: LGHDT, YNNKEL (reference sequence). The CDR3 DNA sequence: TGTGCCAGCAGCCAGGGGGCGAGCACTGAAGCTTTCTTT. Translated, it gives CASSQGASTEAFF.

In its sample, this clonotype was seen many times. The J gene is TRBJ1-2, the V gene TRBV6-1, with 9 bases identical to TRBD1. Germline loops: CDR1 MNHNS, CDR2 SASEGT. This CDR3 is built from 15 residues. V was pared by 6 bases and J by 0 bases, with 5 bases of the junction left unmatched. CDR3 residues: CASRTGTGTNYGYTF. CDR3 DNA: TGTGCCAGCAGAACCGGGACAGGGACTAACTATGGCTACACCTTC.

A note on this clonotype: A read error may be the cause here, since a much bigger clone is one base away. The CDR3 is CASSSFYYEQNF. The CDR3 DNA sequence: TGTGCCAGCAGTTCTTTTTACTACGAGCAGAACTTC. V gene TRBV13 combines with J gene TRBJ2-7, with D unclear. The CDR3 extends over 12 amino acids. Germline lookup yields CDR1 PRHDT and CDR2 FYEKMQ (reference sequence). The full variable domain, with the rest looked up from reference TRBV13 and TRBJ2-7, is AAGVIQSPRHLIKEKRETATLKCYPIPRHDTVYWYQQGPGQDPQFLISFYEKMQSDKGSIPDRFSAQQFSDYHSELNMSSLELGDSALYFCASSSFYYEQNFGPGTRLTVT.

The chain couples TRBV5-8 to TRBJ2-6, with unresolved D. Trimming left V 0 bases short and J 0 bases short, with 4 bases between. Germline V CDR1 and CDR2: SGHTS, YDEGEE. The CDR3 loop spans 15 amino acids. CDR3 protein: CASSLVSSGANVLTF. CDR3 nucleotide sequence: TGTGCCAGCAGCTTGGTCAGCTCTGGGGCCAACGTCCTGACTTTC.

This clonotype was counted many times. The CDR3, as DNA: TGTGCCAGCATCTTGGCCCCCCGGCCAGGGCGAGATACGCAGTATTTT. Amino acid sequence: CASILAPRPGRDTQYF. The rearrangement links TRBV12-3 or TRBV12-4 to TRBJ2-3, with D tentatively TRBD1 (5 bases). Trimming removed 7 bases from V and 5 bases from J, with 22 bases in between. The CDR3 sequence is 16 residues long.